These 16 T cell receptor beta chains were all obtained from the same sample, sequenced in a study of blood T cell repertoires in COVID-19. TCRdb keeps only in-frame clones here, not all; method: immunoSEQ multiplex PCR. The table lists about 67,000 clones, around 88% of them singletons. Sequenced material: peripheral blood. Receptors originate from a woman of 80 years or more with acute or convalescent COVID-19.

The chain has TRBV18 and TRBJ1-3; D gene uncertain. Trimming removed 3 bases at V and 3 bases at J, with 6 bases between. The germline V gene has CDR1 KGHSH and CDR2 LQKENI. The CDR3 spans 13 residues. The CDR3 sequence is CASSPFGGNTIYF. DNA of the CDR3: TGTGCCAGCTCACCCTTCGGTGGAAACACCATATATTTT. Full variable domain (remainder filled in from reference TRBV18 and TRBJ1-3): NAGVMQNPRHLVRRRGQEARLRCSPMKGHSHVYWYRQLPEEGLKFMVYLQKENIIDESGMPKERFSAEFPKEGPSILRIQQVVRGDSAAYFCASSPFGGNTIYFGEGSWLTVV.

The chain couples TRBV28 to TRBJ1-4, with TRBD1 as a possible D gene (6 bases). Germline CDR1 MDHEN, CDR2 SYDVKM. The CDR3 is 17 amino acids. Trimming cost V 3 bases and J 0 bases, with 14 bases left between them. The CDR3 loop is CASSFVGTWATNEKLFF. CDR3 coding DNA: TGTGCCAGCAGTTTTGTTGGGACATGGGCAACTAATGAAAAACTGTTTTTT.

The gene calls are TRBV15 and TRBJ1-1; 9 bases fit TRBD1. CDR3 length equals 15 residues. Germline CDR1 and CDR2: LNHNV and YYDKDF (reference sequence). V gave up 1 base and J gave up 1 base; unmatched junction bases: 1. The CDR3 region has the DNA TGTGCCACCAGCAGAGGGGGACAGGGGAACACTGAAGCTTTCTTT. Translating gives CATSRGGQGNTEAFF.

V is TRBV29-1 and J is TRBJ1-5; D uncertain. From germline, CDR1 is SQVTM and CDR2 ANQGSEA. The CDR3 length is 12 residues. The V end lost 4 bases, the J end lost 4 bases, and 8 bases lay between the germline ends. CDR3 loop: CSVGGRNQPQHF. The CDR3 region has the DNA TGCAGCGTTGGAGGGCGGAATCAGCCCCAGCATTTT.

The genes are TRBV24-1 and TRBJ2-3; the D gene is possibly TRBD1 (6 bases). The CDR3 runs 17 residues. The V end lost 4 bases, the J end lost 4 bases, and 20 bases lay between the germline ends. Germline lookup yields CDR1 KGHDR and CDR2 SFDVKD. This chain's CDR3 is CATSDRDRLGDADTQYF. DNA for the CDR3: TGTGCCACCAGTGACCGCGACAGGTTGGGGGATGCAGATACGCAGTATTTT.

The chain links TRBV28 to TRBJ1-1, with D possibly being TRBD1 (5 bases). CDR1 and CDR2 (germline): MDHEN, SYDVKM. V lost 5 bases to trimming and J lost 2 bases, with 15 bases between them. The CDR3 spans 15 residues. CDR3 nucleotide sequence: TGTGCCAGCAGTCTTCTGGGCAGGGCAAACACTGAAGCTTTCTTT. It translates to CASSLLGRANTEAFF.

The rearrangement joins TRBV6-5 to TRBJ1-2; no definite D call. Germline-derived CDR1 and CDR2 are MNHEY and SVGAGI. This CDR3 is built from 15 residues. V was trimmed by 6 bases and J by 4 bases, leaving 18 bases between them. CDR3 sequence (DNA): TGTGCCAGCAGACCCTTCGGGGTCTTGGGCTATGGCTACACCTTC. Translation: CASRPFGVLGYGYTF.

The V and J genes are TRBV19 and TRBJ1-3; D is perhaps TRBD1 (6 bases). Trimming cost V 7 bases and J 2 bases, with 15 bases left between them. The germline CDR1 and CDR2 sequences are LNHDA and SQIVND (reference sequence). The CDR3 runs 15 residues. CDR3 in amino acids: CASNSGTSTGNTIYF. CDR3 bases: TGTGCCAGTAACTCCGGGACATCTACTGGAAACACCATATATTTT.

Only one count was recorded for this clone. DNA of the CDR3: TGCGCCAGCAGTGAGATTATTGGGACAGGGGAAAGCAATCAGCCCCAGCATTTT. Translated, it gives CASSEIIGTGESNQPQHF. This rearrangement joins TRBV10-2 to TRBJ1-5; 10 positions match TRBD1. Trimming cost V 2 bases and J 1 base; bases outside gene matches: 8. The CDR3 totals 18 residues. Germline values: CDR1 WSHSY, CDR2 SAAADI.

The V gene is TRBV2, the J gene TRBJ1-6; TRBD1 matches at 10 bases. CDR3 length: 15 residues. Unmatched junction bases numbered 6, after V lost 6 bases and J lost 7 bases. Germline CDR1 is SNHLY and CDR2 is FYNNEI. CDR3 amino acids: CASSRQGAWNSPLHF. CDR3 DNA sequence: TGTGCCAGCAGCAGACAGGGGGCATGGAATTCACCCCTCCACTTT.

The V gene is TRBV3-1 (or the pseudogene TRBV3-2), the J gene TRBJ2-7; D is possibly TRBD2 (5 bases). The V end was cut by 3 bases, the J end by 4 bases, with 7 bases between. Germline CDR1 LGHDT, CDR2 YNNKEL (reference sequence). The CDR3 spans 12 residues. CDR3 residues: CASSQRAYEQYF. The DNA of the CDR3 is TGTGCCAGCAGCCAGCGGGCGTACGAGCAGTACTTC.

This chain connects TRBV6-2 or TRBV6-3 to TRBJ1-4; D gene uncertain. The CDR3 is 15 amino acids. V was clipped by 4 bases and J by 4 bases, with 13 bases between them. In germline, CDR1 is MNHEY, CDR2 SVGEGT. The CDR3 sequence is CASSSATTNNEKLFF. The CDR3 coding sequence is TGTGCCAGCAGTTCTGCGACAACAAATAATGAAAAACTGTTTTTT.

The J gene is TRBJ2-7, the V gene TRBV7-2, with 8 positions matching TRBD2. Trimming at V came to 5 bases and at J to 2 bases, leaving 11 bases not matched to a gene. CDR1 SGHTA and CDR2 FQGNSA come from the germline V gene. The CDR3 totals 16 residues. The CDR3: CASSLAGGAPTYEQYF. CDR3 nucleotides: TGTGCCAGCAGCCTCGCCGGGGGGGCCCCTACCTACGAGCAGTACTTC.

The chain links TRBV6-5 to TRBJ1-2; tentative D call: TRBD1 (6 bases). The V end was cut by 2 bases, the J end by 4 bases, with 17 bases between. Germline CDR1 MNHEY, CDR2 SVGAGI. The CDR3 runs 16 residues. The CDR3 region has the DNA TGTGCCAGCAGTTACAGACAGGTGGGGGCTTCCTATGGCTACACCTTC. Amino acid sequence: CASSYRQVGASYGYTF.

The sample holds a few counts of this clone. The chain carries TRBV6-4 and TRBJ2-1, with D possibly matching TRBD1 (5 bases). The germline CDR1 and CDR2 sequences are MRHNA and SNTAGT. V dropped 1 base and J dropped 4 bases, with 11 bases sitting between them. The CDR3 is 15 residues long. CDR3 nucleotides: TGTGCCAGCAGTGACTTGCCAGGGCCGTACAATGAGCAGTTCTTC. It specifies CASSDLPGPYNEQFF.

The chain links TRBV2 to TRBJ2-1; a weak D match, TRBD2 (6 bases). Germline lookup yields CDR1 SNHLY and CDR2 FYNNEI. The CDR3 extends over 16 amino acids. V was clipped by 6 bases and J by 6 bases, with 21 bases between them. CDR3 sequence reads: CASSRDVTGAGNEQFF. In DNA form, the CDR3 reads TGTGCCAGCAGCCGAGATGTGACGGGAGCTGGCAATGAGCAGTTCTTC.